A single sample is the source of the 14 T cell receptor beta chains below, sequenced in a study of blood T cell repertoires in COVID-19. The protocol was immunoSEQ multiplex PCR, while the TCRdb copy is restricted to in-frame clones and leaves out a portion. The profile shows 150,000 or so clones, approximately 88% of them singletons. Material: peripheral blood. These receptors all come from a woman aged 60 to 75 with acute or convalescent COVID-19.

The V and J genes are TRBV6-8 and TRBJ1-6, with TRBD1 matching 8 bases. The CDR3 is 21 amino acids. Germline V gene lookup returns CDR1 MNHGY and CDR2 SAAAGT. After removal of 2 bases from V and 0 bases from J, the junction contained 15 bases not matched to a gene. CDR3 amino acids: CASSYHRTGSQPSSYNSPLHF. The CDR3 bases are TGTGCCAGCAGTTACCACCGGACAGGGAGTCAACCTAGCTCCTATAATTCACCCCTCCACTTT.

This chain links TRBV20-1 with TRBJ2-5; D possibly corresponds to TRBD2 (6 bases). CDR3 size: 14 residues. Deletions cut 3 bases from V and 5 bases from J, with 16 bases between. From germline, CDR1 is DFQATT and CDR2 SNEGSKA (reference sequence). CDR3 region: CSASLGLIRETQYF. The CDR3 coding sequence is TGCAGTGCTAGTCTGGGACTCATCCGGGAGACCCAGTACTTC.

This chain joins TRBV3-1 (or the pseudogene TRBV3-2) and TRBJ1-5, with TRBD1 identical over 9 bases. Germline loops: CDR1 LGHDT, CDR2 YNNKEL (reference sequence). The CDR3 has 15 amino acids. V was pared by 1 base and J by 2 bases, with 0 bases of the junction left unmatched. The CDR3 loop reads CASSQGTGGNQPQHF. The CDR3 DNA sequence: TGTGCCAGCAGCCAAGGGACAGGGGGCAATCAGCCCCAGCATTTT.

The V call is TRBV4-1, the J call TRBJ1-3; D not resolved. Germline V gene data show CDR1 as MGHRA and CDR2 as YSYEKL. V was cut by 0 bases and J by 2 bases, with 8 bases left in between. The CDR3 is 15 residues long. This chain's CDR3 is CASSQDSGAGNTIYF. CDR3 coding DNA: TGCGCCAGCAGCCAAGATAGCGGAGCTGGAAACACCATATATTTT.

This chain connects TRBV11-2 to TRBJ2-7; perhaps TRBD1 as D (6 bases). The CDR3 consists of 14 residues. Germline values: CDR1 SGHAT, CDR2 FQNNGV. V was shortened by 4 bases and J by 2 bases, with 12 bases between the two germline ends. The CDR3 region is CASSSTGSTYEQYF. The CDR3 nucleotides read TGTGCCAGCAGCTCCACAGGGTCCACCTACGAGCAGTACTTC.

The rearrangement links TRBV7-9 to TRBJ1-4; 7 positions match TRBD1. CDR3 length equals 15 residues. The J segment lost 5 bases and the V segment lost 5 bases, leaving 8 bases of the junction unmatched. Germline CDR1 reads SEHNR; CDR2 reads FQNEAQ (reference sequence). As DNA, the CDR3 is TGTGCCAGCAGCACAACCGGGACAGCGAATGAAAAACTGTTTTTT. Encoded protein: CASSTTGTANEKLFF.

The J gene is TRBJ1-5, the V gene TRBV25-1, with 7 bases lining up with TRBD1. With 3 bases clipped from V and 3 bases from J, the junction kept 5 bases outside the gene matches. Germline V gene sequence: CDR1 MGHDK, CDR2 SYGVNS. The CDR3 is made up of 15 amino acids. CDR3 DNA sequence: TGTGCCAGCAGTGACCGGACAGGCTACAATCAGCCCCAGCATTTT. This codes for CASSDRTGYNQPQHF.

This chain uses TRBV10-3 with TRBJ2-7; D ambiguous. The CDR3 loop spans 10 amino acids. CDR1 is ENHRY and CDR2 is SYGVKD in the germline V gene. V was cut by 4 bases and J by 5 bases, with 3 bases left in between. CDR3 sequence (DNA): TGTGCCATCAGTGTAGACGAGCAGTACTTC. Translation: CAISVDEQYF.

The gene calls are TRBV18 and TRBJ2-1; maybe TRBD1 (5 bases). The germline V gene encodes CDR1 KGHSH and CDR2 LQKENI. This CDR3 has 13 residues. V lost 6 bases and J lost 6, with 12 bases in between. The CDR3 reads CASSYSTVNEQFF. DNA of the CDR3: TGTGCCAGCTCTTACTCGACAGTCAATGAGCAGTTCTTC.

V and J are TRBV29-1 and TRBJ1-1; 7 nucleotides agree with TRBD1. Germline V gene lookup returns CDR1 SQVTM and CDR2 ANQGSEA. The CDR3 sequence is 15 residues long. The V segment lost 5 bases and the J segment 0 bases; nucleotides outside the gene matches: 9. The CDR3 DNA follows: TGCAGCGTTAAACAGGGGAAGGGAGTGAACACTGAAGCTTTCTTT. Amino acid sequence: CSVKQGKGVNTEAFF.

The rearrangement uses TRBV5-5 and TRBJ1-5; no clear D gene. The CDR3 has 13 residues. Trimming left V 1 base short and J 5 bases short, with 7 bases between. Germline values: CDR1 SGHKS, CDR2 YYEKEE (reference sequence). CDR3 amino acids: CASSLLGDQPQHF. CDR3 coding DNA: TGTGCCAGCAGCTTGCTCGGAGATCAGCCCCAGCATTTT. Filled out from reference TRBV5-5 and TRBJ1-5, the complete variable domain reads DAGVTQSPTHLIKTRGQQVTLRCSPISGHKSVSWYQQVLGQGPQFIFQYYEKEERGRGNFPDRFSARQFPNYSSELNVNALLLGDSALYLCASSLLGDQPQHFGDGTRLSIL.

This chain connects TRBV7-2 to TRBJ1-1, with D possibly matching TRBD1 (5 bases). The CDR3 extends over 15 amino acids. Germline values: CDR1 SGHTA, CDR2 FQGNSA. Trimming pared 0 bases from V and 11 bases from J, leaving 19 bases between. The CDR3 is CASSLAGRVSEGAFF. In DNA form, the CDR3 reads TGTGCCAGCAGCTTAGCCGGCAGGGTATCGGAAGGTGCTTTCTTT.

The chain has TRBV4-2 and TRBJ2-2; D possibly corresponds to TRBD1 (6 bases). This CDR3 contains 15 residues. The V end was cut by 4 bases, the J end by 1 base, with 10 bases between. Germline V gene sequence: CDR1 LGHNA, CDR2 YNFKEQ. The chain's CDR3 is CASSLKQGNTGELFF. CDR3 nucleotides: TGTGCCAGCAGCCTCAAACAGGGGAACACCGGGGAGCTGTTTTTT.

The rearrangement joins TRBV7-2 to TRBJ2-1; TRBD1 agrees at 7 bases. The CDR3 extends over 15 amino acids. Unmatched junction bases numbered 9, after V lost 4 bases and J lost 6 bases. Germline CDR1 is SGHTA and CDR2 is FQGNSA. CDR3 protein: CASSSSRQGPNEQFF. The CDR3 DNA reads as TGTGCCAGCAGCTCTAGTAGACAGGGCCCCAATGAGCAGTTCTTC.